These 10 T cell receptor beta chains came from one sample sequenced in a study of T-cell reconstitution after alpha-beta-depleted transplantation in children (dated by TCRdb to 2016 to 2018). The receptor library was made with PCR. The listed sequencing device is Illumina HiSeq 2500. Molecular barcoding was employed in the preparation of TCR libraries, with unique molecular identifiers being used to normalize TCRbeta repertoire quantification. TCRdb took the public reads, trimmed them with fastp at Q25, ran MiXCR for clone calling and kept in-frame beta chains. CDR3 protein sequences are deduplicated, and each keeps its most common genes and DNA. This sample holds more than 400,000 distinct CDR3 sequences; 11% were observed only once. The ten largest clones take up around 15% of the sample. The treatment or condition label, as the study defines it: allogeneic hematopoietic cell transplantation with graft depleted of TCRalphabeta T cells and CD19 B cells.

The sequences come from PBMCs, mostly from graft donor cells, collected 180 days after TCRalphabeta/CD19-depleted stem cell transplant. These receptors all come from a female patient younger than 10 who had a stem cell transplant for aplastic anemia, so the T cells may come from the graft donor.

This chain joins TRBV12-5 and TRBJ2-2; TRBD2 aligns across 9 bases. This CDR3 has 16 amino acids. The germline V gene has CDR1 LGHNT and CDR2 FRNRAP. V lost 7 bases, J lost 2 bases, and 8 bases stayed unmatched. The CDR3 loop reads CASVSSAGGNTGELFF. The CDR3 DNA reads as TGTGCTAGTGTTTCGTCAGCGGGAGGCAACACCGGGGAGCTGTTTTTT.

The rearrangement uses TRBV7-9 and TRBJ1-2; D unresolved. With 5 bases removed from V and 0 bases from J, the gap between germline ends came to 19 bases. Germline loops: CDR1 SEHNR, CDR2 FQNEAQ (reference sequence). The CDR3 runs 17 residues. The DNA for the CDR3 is TGTGCCAGCAGCGTATATATGCGCGGGGATCCTAACTATGGCTACACCTTC. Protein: CASSVYMRGDPNYGYTF.

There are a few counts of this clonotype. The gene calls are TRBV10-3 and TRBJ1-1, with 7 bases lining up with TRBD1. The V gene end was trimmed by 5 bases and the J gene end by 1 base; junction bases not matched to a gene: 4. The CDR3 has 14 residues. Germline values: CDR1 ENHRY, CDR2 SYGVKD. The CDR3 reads CAISTDRANTEAFF. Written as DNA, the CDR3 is TGTGCCATCAGTACAGACAGGGCGAACACTGAAGCTTTCTTT.

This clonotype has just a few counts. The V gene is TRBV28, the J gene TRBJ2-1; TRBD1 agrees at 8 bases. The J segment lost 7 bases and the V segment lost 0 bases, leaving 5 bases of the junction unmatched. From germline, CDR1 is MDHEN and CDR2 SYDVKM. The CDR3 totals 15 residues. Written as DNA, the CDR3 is TGTGCCAGCAGTTTATGGCAGGGGGCTAAAAATGAGCAGTTCTTC. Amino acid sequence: CASSLWQGAKNEQFF.

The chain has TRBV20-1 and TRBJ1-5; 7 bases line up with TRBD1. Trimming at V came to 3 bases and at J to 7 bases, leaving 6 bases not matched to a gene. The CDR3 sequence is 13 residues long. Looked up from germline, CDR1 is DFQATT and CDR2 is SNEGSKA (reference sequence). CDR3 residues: CSASARGNQPQHF. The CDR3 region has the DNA TGCAGTGCTAGTGCCAGGGGGAACCAGCCCCAGCATTTT.

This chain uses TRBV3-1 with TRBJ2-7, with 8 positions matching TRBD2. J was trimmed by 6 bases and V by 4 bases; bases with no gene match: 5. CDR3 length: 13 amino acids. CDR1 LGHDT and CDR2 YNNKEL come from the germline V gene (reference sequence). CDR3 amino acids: CASSPGGGSEQYV. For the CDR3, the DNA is TGTGCCAGCAGCCCGGGAGGGGGAAGCGAGCAGTACGTC.

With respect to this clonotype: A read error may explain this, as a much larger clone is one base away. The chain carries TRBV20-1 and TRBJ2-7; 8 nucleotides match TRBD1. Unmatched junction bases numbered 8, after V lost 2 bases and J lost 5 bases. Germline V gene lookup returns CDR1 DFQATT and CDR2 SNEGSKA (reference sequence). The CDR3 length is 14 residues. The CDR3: CSARMPGGFHEQYF. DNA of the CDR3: TGCAGTGCTAGAATGCCAGGGGGCTTCCACGAGCAGTACTTC.

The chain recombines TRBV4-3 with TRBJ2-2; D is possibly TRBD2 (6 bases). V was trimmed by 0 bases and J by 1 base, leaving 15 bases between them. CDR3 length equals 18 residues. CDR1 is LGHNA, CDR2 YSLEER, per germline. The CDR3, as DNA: TGCGCCAGCAGCCAAGAGGGCGGGCTAGCGATGAACACCGGGGAGCTGTTTTTT. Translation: CASSQEGGLAMNTGELFF.

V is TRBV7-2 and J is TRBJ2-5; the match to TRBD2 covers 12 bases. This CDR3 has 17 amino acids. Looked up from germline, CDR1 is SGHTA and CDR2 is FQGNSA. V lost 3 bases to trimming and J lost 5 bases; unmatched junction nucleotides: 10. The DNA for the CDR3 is TGTGCCAGCAGCTTCCGGTCTAGCGGGAGGGCCGTGGAGACCCAGTACTTC. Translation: CASSFRSSGRAVETQYF.

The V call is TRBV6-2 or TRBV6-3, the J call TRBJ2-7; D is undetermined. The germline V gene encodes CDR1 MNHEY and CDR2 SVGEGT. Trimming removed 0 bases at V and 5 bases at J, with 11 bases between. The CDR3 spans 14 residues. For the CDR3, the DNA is TGTGCCAGCAGTTACTCTACCTCCGCCCACGAGCAGTACGTC. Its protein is CASSYSTSAHEQYV.